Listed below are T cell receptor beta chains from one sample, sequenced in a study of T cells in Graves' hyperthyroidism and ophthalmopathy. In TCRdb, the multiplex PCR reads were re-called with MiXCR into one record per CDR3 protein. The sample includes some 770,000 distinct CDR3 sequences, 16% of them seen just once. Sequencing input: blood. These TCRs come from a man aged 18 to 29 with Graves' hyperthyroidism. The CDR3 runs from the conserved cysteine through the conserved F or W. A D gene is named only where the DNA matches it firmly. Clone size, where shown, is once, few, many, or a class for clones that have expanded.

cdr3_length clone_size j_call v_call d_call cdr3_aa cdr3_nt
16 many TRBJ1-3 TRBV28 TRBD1 CASSLGRTGDRNTIYF TGTGCCAGCAGTTTGGGCAGGACAGGGGATCGAAACACCATATATTTT
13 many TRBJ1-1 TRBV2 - CASRGQGLAEAFF TGTGCCAGCAGGGGACAAGGGCTTGCTGAAGCTTTCTTT
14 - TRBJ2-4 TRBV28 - CAAEPGGPKNIQYF TGTGCCGCCGAGCCCGGCGGCCCCAAAAACATTCAGTACTTC
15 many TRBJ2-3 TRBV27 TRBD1 CASSFTGTGRDTQYF TGTGCCAGCAGTTTCACCGGGACAGGGAGGGATACGCAGTATTTT
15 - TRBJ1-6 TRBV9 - CASSVGSTGHSPLHF TGTGCCAGCAGCGTAGGATCGACAGGACATTCACCCCTCCACTTT
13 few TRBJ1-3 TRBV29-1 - CSVLTVSGNTIYF TGCAGCGTCCTGACAGTCTCTGGAAACACCATATATTTT
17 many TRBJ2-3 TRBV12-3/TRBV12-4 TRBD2 CASSQAGTSGRNDTQYF TGTGCCAGCAGTCAAGCCGGGACTAGCGGGAGGAATGATACGCAGTATTTT
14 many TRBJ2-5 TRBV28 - CATLALTGQETQYF TGTGCCACCTTGGCCTTGACAGGACAAGAGACCCAGTACTTC
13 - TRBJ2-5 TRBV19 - CASSPDRLGTQYF TGTGCCAGTAGTCCCGACAGACTCGGGACCCAGTACTTC
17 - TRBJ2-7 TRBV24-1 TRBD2 CATSDSTRGGKAYEQYF TGTGCCACCAGTGATTCCACTCGGGGGGGGAAAGCCTACGAGCAGTACTTC
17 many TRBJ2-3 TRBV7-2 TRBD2 CASSSRLAGGSVDTQYF TGTGCCAGCAGCTCCCGACTAGCGGGAGGGTCGGTGGATACGCAGTATTTT
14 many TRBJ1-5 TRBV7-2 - CASSPRGVNQPQHF TGTGCCAGCAGCCCCCGGGGAGTAAATCAGCCCCAGCATTTT
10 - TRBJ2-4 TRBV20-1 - CSAYLNIQYF TGCAGTGCTTACTTGAACATTCAGTACTTC
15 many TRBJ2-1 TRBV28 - CASSPRGAPRDEQFF TGTGCCAGCAGCCCGAGGGGGGCCCCTAGGGATGAGCAGTTCTTC
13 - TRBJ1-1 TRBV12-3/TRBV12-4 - CASRPSYLGGAFF TGTGCCAGCAGGCCCTCTTATTTGGGCGGGGCTTTCTTT
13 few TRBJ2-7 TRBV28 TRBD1 CASTTGLWGEQYF TGTGCCAGCACGACAGGGTTGTGGGGCGAGCAGTACTTC
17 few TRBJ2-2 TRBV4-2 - CASSPRGGSANTGELFF TGTGCCAGCAGCCCCAGAGGAGGTAGCGCGAACACCGGGGAGCTGTTTTTT
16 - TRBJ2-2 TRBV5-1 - CASAPGPATNTGELFF TGCGCCAGCGCCCCGGGCCCTGCAACGAACACCGGGGAGCTGTTTTTT
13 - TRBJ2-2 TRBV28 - CASSLGQGGELFF TGTGCCAGCAGTTTGGGGCAGGGCGGGGAGCTGTTTTTT
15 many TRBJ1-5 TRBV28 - CASTEGNSPNQPQHF TGTGCCAGCACCGAAGGGAACAGTCCCAATCAGCCCCAGCATTTT
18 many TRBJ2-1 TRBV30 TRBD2 CAWSVRQAGGPGYNEQFF TGTGCCTGGAGTGTACGTCAAGCGGGAGGGCCTGGGTACAATGAGCAGTTCTTC
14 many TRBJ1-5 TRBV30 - CAWSPRTLAQPQHF TGTGCCTGGAGTCCTCGGACTCTCGCGCAGCCCCAGCATTTT
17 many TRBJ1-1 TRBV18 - CASSPYVGVSGNTEAFF TGTGCCAGCTCACCTTATGTGGGGGTGTCGGGTAATACTGAAGCTTTCTTT
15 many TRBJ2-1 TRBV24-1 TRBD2 CATSGNSGIGAEQFF TGTGCCACCAGTGGTAATAGCGGGATCGGTGCTGAGCAGTTCTTC
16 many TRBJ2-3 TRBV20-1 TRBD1 CSARVPGTGSTDTQYF TGCAGTGCTAGAGTGCCGGGGACAGGGAGCACAGATACGCAGTATTTT
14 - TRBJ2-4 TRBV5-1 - CASSSTVGKNIQYF TGCGCCAGCAGCTCGACAGTGGGCAAAAACATTCAGTACTTC
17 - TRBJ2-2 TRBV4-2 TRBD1 CASSQDGTGGSTGELFF TGTGCCAGCAGCCAAGATGGTACAGGGGGCTCAACCGGGGAGCTGTTTTTT
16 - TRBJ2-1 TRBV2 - CASSQEGVGYYDEQFF TGTGCCAGCAGCCAAGAGGGGGTGGGCTATTACGATGAGCAGTTCTTC
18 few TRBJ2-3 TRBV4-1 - CASSQDRLGARRTDTQYF TGCGCCAGCAGCCAAGATCGGTTGGGGGCCAGGAGGACAGATACGCAGTATTTT
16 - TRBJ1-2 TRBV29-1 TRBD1 CSVPGGDSPNNYGYTF TGCAGCGTCCCAGGCGGGGACAGCCCGAATAACTATGGCTACACCTTC
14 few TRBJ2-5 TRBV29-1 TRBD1 CSDFRTGGEETQYF TGCAGCGACTTTCGGACAGGGGGAGAAGAGACCCAGTACTTC
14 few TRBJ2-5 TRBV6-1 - CASSPRGLVETQYF TGTGCCAGCAGCCCCCGGGGTCTAGTAGAGACCCAGTACTTC
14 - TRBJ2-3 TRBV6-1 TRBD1 CASRDRFMADTQYF TGTGCCTCCCGGGACAGGTTCATGGCAGATACGCAGTATTTT
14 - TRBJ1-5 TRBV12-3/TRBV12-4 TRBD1 CASSTDRADQPQHF TGTGCCAGCAGCACGGACAGGGCAGATCAGCCCCAGCATTTT
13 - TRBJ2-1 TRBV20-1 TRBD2 CSAWTSGTDEQFF TGCAGTGCTTGGACTAGCGGGACCGATGAGCAGTTCTTC
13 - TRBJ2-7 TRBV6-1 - CASSTWQNYEQYF TGTGCCAGCAGTACCTGGCAGAACTACGAGCAGTACTTC
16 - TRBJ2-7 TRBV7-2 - CASSLYVGVRSYEQYF TGTGCCAGCAGCTTATATGTGGGGGTCAGGTCCTACGAGCAGTACTTC
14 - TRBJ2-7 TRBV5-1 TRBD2 CASSLAGGADLQYF TGCGCCAGCAGCTTGGCGGGAGGGGCCGACTTGCAGTACTTC
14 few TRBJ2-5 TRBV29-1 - CSVATGTGGETQYF TGCAGCGTAGCCACAGGGACCGGGGGAGAGACCCAGTACTTC
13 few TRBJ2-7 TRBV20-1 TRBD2 CSAGSGREYEQYF TGCAGTGCTGGTAGCGGGAGGGAATACGAGCAGTACTTC
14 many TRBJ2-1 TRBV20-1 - CSARSRSSYNEQFF TGCAGTGCTAGAAGCCGGAGCTCCTACAATGAGCAGTTCTTC
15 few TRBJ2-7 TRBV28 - CASTFHRGGSYEQYF TGTGCCAGCACCTTCCACAGGGGGGGTTCCTACGAGCAGTACTTC
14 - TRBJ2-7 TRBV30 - CAWSVRGGWDEQYF TGTGCCTGGAGTGTACGAGGGGGGTGGGACGAGCAGTACTTC
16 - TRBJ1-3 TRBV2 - CASRAHGDLSGNTIYF TGTGCCAGCCGTGCTCACGGGGACCTCTCTGGAAACACCATATATTTT
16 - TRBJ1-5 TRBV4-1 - CASSQERGGGNQPQHF TGCGCCAGCAGCCAAGAAAGGGGGGGTGGCAATCAGCCCCAGCATTTT
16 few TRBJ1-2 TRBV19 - CASSRQGGGVNYGYTF TGTGCCAGTAGTAGGCAAGGTGGAGGCGTCAACTATGGCTACACCTTC
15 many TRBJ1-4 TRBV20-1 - CSAIRVQGGGEKLFF TGCAGTGCTATCCGGGTCCAGGGCGGGGGTGAAAAACTGTTTTTT
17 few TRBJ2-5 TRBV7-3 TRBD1 CASSLTGRQGVSETQYF TGTGCCAGCAGCTTGACCGGTAGACAGGGGGTTTCAGAGACCCAGTACTTC